Following are 10 T cell receptor beta chains from one sample sequenced in a study of spatial heterogeneity in lung cancer. Time point indicated: sample taken at primary tumor resection. The sequenced material consisted of unsorted whole RNA from tumor, nontumor lung or frozen PBMC. TCRdb itself ran the 5' RACE reads through MiXCR, one entry per CDR3 protein. Of roughly 48,000 distinct CDR3 sequences listed, about 5.8% were seen once; the top ten hold over 8.5%. The input for sequencing was PBMCs, taken at surgery. These receptor sequences come from a male donor with early-stage non-small cell lung cancer.

Many counts were recorded for this clonotype. The J gene is TRBJ2-2, the V gene TRBV12-3 or TRBV12-4; 13 nucleotides line up with TRBD2. V was pared by 6 bases and J by 6 bases, with 7 bases of the junction left unmatched. The CDR3 spans 16 residues. CDR3 DNA: TGTGCCAGCAGCCCAGGACTAGCGGGAGAGGCCGGGGAGCTGTTTTTT. It translates to CASSPGLAGEAGELFF.

There are many counts of this clonotype. V gene TRBV4-1 combines with J gene TRBJ2-7, with no clear D. Germline assignment: CDR1 MGHRA and CDR2 YSYEKL. Between the trimmed V and J ends, which lost 0 bases and 1 base, there was a span of 13 bases. This CDR3 is 16 amino acids long. CDR3 region: CASSQEWVSRSYEQYF. The CDR3 region has the DNA TGCGCCAGCAGCCAAGAATGGGTTAGCCGGTCCTACGAGCAGTACTTC.

This clonotype was detected many times. This chain connects TRBV5-4 to TRBJ2-6; 8 bases map to TRBD2. V trimming: 1 base; J trimming: 2 bases; junction bases outside the gene matches: 8. The CDR3 consists of 18 residues. The germline V gene has CDR1 SGHNT and CDR2 YYREEE (reference sequence). The CDR3 reads CASSLSVAGRPGANVLTF. Written as DNA, the CDR3 is TGTGCCAGCAGCTTGTCGGTAGCGGGACGCCCTGGGGCCAACGTCCTGACTTTC.

For this clonotype: At one end, the junction sequence differs from germline, possibly due to a read error. The V and J genes are TRBV7-2 and TRBJ2-2; D may match TRBD1 or TRBD2 (5 bases each). The CDR3 is 15 residues long. Germline CDR1 is SGHTA and CDR2 is FQGNSA. CDR3: CASTLRQRNTGEPFF. In DNA form, the CDR3 reads TGTGCCAGCACCCTACGACAGCGGAACACCGGGGAGCCGTTTTTT.

This clonotype was counted between two and nine times. This rearrangement joins TRBV3-1 to TRBJ2-3; TRBD2 matches at 8 bases. Germline V CDR1 and CDR2: LGHDT, YNNKEL (reference sequence). J lost 6 bases, V lost 4 bases, and 12 bases had no gene match. The CDR3 loop spans 16 amino acids. CDR3 amino acids: CASSPGLAILGDTQYF. CDR3 sequence (DNA): TGTGCCAGCAGCCCCGGACTAGCCATCCTCGGGGATACGCAGTATTTT.

This clonotype occurred many times. The V and J genes are TRBV10-3 and TRBJ2-1, with 12 bases that match TRBD1. The CDR3 is made up of 17 amino acids. CDR1 is ENHRY and CDR2 is SYGVKD in the germline V gene. With 0 bases clipped from V and 6 bases from J, the junction kept 6 bases outside the gene matches. CDR3 in DNA: TGTGCCATCAGTGAGTCGTGGGACAGGGGGCGCCTCAATGAGCAGTTCTTC. This codes for CAISESWDRGRLNEQFF.

This clonotype was observed at least ten times. CDR3 sequence (DNA): TGTGCCAGCAGTCCCCGCGGGGGCAGCTCCTACAATGAGCAGTTCTTC. Its translation: CASSPRGGSSYNEQFF. The rearrangement links TRBV6-6 to TRBJ2-1, with a tentative D call TRBD2 (7 bases). Germline loops: CDR1 MNHNY, CDR2 SVGAGI (reference sequence). V gave up 5 bases and J gave up 0 bases, with 14 bases separating them. The CDR3 length is 16 residues.

At least ten counts were recorded for this clonotype. The rearrangement uses TRBV5-1 and TRBJ2-7; TRBD1 matches 9 bases. The CDR3 is 14 amino acids. The germline V gene encodes CDR1 SGHRS and CDR2 YFSETQ. The V gene end was trimmed by 6 bases and the J gene end by 5 bases; junction bases not matched to a gene: 9. CDR3: CASTRDRANNEQYF. For the CDR3, the DNA is TGCGCCAGCACCAGGGACAGGGCGAACAACGAGCAGTACTTC.

This clonotype was seen ten or more times. The rearrangement links TRBV7-2 to TRBJ2-4; the match to TRBD2 covers 7 bases. The V gene end was trimmed by 5 bases and the J gene end by 5 bases; junction bases not matched to a gene: 9. The CDR3 is 15 residues long. Germline lookup yields CDR1 SGHTA and CDR2 FQGNSA. The CDR3, as DNA: TGTGCCAGCAGCCGAAACCGGGGGGTGGAAAACATTCAGTACTTC. This translates into CASSRNRGVENIQYF.

This chain links TRBV18 with TRBJ1-6; unclear D gene. Trimming removed 3 bases from V and 10 bases from J, with 22 bases in between. This CDR3 spans 17 amino acids. Germline V gives CDR1 KGHSH, CDR2 LQKENI. This chain's CDR3 is CASSPTRGEGEGSPLHF. CDR3 in DNA: TGTGCCAGCTCACCGACCCGGGGAGAAGGCGAAGGATCACCCCTCCACTTT. Variable domain in full (rest from reference TRBV18 and TRBJ1-6): NAGVMQNPRHLVRRRGQEARLRCSPMKGHSHVYWYRQLPEEGLKFMVYLQKENIIDESGMPKERFSAEFPKEGPSILRIQQVVRGDSAAYFCASSPTRGEGEGSPLHFGNGTRLTVT.